Below, 31 T cell receptor beta chains from the same sample are listed, as sequenced in a study of long-term antiretroviral therapy in people with HIV. Researchers ran immunoSEQ v3.0 at survey level. Profiled with immunoSEQ multiplex PCR; TCRdb holds only in-frame clones, not every one. Of more than 20,000 clones detected, roughly four fifths appear once; the ten largest clones hold 18%. The source material was unsorted PBMCs, sampled 0.5 years before starting antiretroviral therapy. The receptor source for this set is a man in his forties or fifties with HIV.

The chain joins TRBV29-1 to TRBJ1-2, with D perhaps TRBD1 (5 bases). Trimming cost V 5 bases and J 3 bases, with 7 bases left between them. CDR3 length: 11 amino acids. Germline V lookup: CDR1 SQVTM, CDR2 ANQGSEA. The CDR3 region is CSVRQYYGYTF. As DNA, the CDR3 is TGCAGCGTTAGACAGTACTATGGCTACACCTTC.

The chain uses TRBV6-5 and TRBJ1-6; tentative D call: TRBD1 (5 bases). CDR3 length: 14 residues. V gave up 3 bases and J gave up 9 bases, with 12 bases separating them. The germline CDR1 and CDR2 sequences are MNHEY and SVGAGI. In nucleotides, the CDR3 is TGTGCCAGCAGTTATGGGCAGGGCATTTCACCCCTCCACTTT. Translated: CASSYGQGISPLHF.

This chain uses TRBV19 with TRBJ1-2; 7 nucleotides agree with TRBD1. Germline-derived CDR1 and CDR2 are LNHDA and SQIVND (reference sequence). V was clipped by 5 bases and J by 1 base; unmatched bases: 10. The CDR3 loop spans 16 amino acids. This CDR3 is CASSSDRDGVNYGYTF. The CDR3 nucleotides read TGTGCCAGTAGTTCTGACAGGGACGGGGTTAACTATGGCTACACCTTC.

The chain carries TRBV19 and TRBJ2-2; 10 bases are a match to TRBD2. Germline CDR1 LNHDA, CDR2 SQIVND (reference sequence). This CDR3 spans 16 amino acids. V dropped 7 bases and J dropped 1; count of bases not matched to a gene: 6. CDR3 in DNA: TGTGCCAGTACCTCAGCGGGGGGGCTGAACACCGGGGAGCTGTTTTTT. Protein sequence: CASTSAGGLNTGELFF. Supplemented by reference TRBV19 and TRBJ2-2, the full variable domain reads DGGITQSPKYLFRKEGQNVTLSCEQNLNHDAMYWYRQDPGQGLRLIYYSQIVNDFQKGDIAEGYSVSREKKESFPLTVTSAQKNPTAFYLCASTSAGGLNTGELFFGEGSRLTVL.

V is TRBV11-2 and J is TRBJ1-1; weak D call: TRBD1 (6 bases). Trimming removed 5 bases at V and 4 bases at J, with 14 bases between. CDR3 length: 14 amino acids. Per the germline V gene, CDR1 is SGHAT and CDR2 is FQNNGV. CDR3 amino acids: CASSITGRATEAFF. As DNA, the CDR3 is TGTGCCAGCAGCATTACAGGGAGGGCCACTGAAGCTTTCTTT.

The chain joins TRBV23-1 to TRBJ2-2, with TRBD1 identical over 7 bases. TRBV23-1 is marked as an open reading frame, function uncertain. The CDR3 loop spans 16 amino acids. Trimming removed 0 bases from V and 2 bases from J; junction bases left unmatched: 3. CDR3 amino acids: CASSQSGQTNTGELFF. Written as DNA, the CDR3 is TGCGCCAGCAGTCAATCGGGACAGACCAACACCGGGGAGCTGTTTTTT.

As to this clone: At one boundary the junction diverges from the germline segment, which might be a read error. The chain recombines TRBV4-2 with TRBJ2-1; TRBD2 matches at 11 bases. Germline CDR1 reads LGHNA; CDR2 reads YNFKEQ. This CDR3 contains 16 residues. The CDR3 DNA is TGTGCCAGCAGACAAGCCGGGACTAGCGGATACAATGAGCAGTTCTTC. Translation: CASRQAGTSGYNEQFF.

This clone was detected only once. The chain employs TRBV5-6 and TRBJ1-2, with TRBD1 matching over 7 bases. The CDR3 loop spans 14 amino acids. Germline CDR1 and CDR2: SGHDT and YYEEEE. V trimming: 0 bases; J trimming: 4 bases; junction bases outside the gene matches: 3. The CDR3 DNA is TGTGCCAGCAGCTTGGGACAGGGTGGCTATGGCTACACCTTC. Translating it yields CASSLGQGGYGYTF. Variable domain in full (rest from reference TRBV5-6 and TRBJ1-2): DAGVTQSPTHLIKTRGQQVTLRCSPKSGHDTVSWYQQALGQGPQFIFQYYEEEERQRGNFPDRFSGHQFPNYSSELNVNALLLGDSALYLCASSLGQGGYGYTFGSGTRLTVV.

This clone was counted only a few times. In DNA form, the CDR3 reads TGCGCCAGCAGCCAAGGGGCGAACCGGGACAGACGATTTGGCTACACCTTC. Residues: CASSQGANRDRRFGYTF. The chain recombines TRBV4-3 with TRBJ1-2; TRBD1 matches at 7 bases. Losses at the gene ends were 1 base for V and 7 bases for J; bases not matched to a gene: 15. CDR1 is LGHNA, CDR2 YSLEER, per germline. This CDR3 is built from 17 residues.

The J gene is TRBJ2-1, the V gene TRBV7-9; the match to TRBD2 covers 13 bases. CDR3 size: 18 residues. Looked up from germline, CDR1 is SEHNR and CDR2 is FQNEAQ (reference sequence). The V segment lost 5 bases and the J segment 7 bases; nucleotides outside the gene matches: 14. The CDR3 region is CASSPPYRLAGGRNEQFF. In nucleotides, the CDR3 is TGTGCCAGCAGCCCACCTTACCGACTAGCGGGGGGCCGAAATGAGCAGTTCTTC.

The chain recombines TRBV7-9 with TRBJ1-2; 9 bases are a match to TRBD1. Germline V gene lookup returns CDR1 SEHNR and CDR2 FQNEAQ (reference sequence). The CDR3 loop spans 19 amino acids. Trimming took 5 bases from V and 2 from J; bases not matched to a gene: 18. The CDR3 nucleotides read TGTGCCAGCAGCGTTAATCGAGGACAGGGGAGTGTATTCAACTATGGCTACACCTTC. Encoded protein: CASSVNRGQGSVFNYGYTF.

The chain has TRBV11-2 and TRBJ2-7, with TRBD1 matching over 8 bases. The CDR3 is 19 residues long. V was pared by 1 base and J by 6 bases, with 20 bases of the junction left unmatched. Germline V gives CDR1 SGHAT, CDR2 FQNNGV. CDR3 coding DNA: TGTGCCAGCAGCTTAGCTCCGAGAATTGACAGGGGCGAACCTTCCGAGCAGTACTTC. Amino acid sequence: CASSLAPRIDRGEPSEQYF. Complete variable domain (other parts from reference TRBV11-2 and TRBJ2-7): EAGVAQSPRYKIIEKRQSVAFWCNPISGHATLYWYQQILGQGPKLLIQFQNNGVVDDSQLPKDRFSAERLKGVDSTLKIQPAKLEDSAVYLCASSLAPRIDRGEPSEQYFGPGTRLTVT.

The rearrangement joins TRBV27 to TRBJ2-5; the D gene is possibly TRBD2 (5 bases). The ends were cut back, 5 bases at V and 7 bases at J, with 11 bases in the middle. CDR3 length equals 12 residues. Germline values: CDR1 MNHEY, CDR2 SMNVEV (reference sequence). The CDR3 DNA reads TGTGCCAGCAGTGAACTGGCGGGGACCCAGTACTTC. Its protein is CASSELAGTQYF.

The CDR3: CASSSGPNTGELFF. Written as DNA, the CDR3 is TGTGCCAGTAGTTCAGGCCCGAACACCGGGGAGCTGTTTTTT. This sequence joins TRBV19 and TRBJ2-2; D gene uncertain. Germline lookup yields CDR1 LNHDA and CDR2 SQIVND (reference sequence). The ends were cut back, 5 bases at V and 0 bases at J, with 7 bases in the middle. This CDR3 is built from 14 residues.

The chain employs TRBV27 and TRBJ2-3; unclear D gene. This CDR3 spans 13 amino acids. The germline gives CDR1 MNHEY, CDR2 SMNVEV (reference sequence). Trimming took off 7 bases at V and 6 bases at J, with 14 bases between the two ends. Here the CDR3 DNA reads TGTGCCAGCACCCCGGTTGGTGTGGATACGCAGTATTTT. It yields the protein CASTPVGVDTQYF.

The genes are TRBV30 and TRBJ1-6, with D hard to call. The CDR3 is 14 residues long. Germline CDR1 is GTSNPN and CDR2 is SVGIG (reference sequence). V lost 4 bases and J 7 bases, leaving 14 bases between the germline ends. CDR3 residues: CAWTPIRRNSPLHF. The CDR3 DNA follows: TGTGCCTGGACCCCCATTCGGCGGAATTCACCCCTCCACTTT.

V usage is TRBV7-9 and J usage is TRBJ1-6; weak D call: TRBD1 (5 bases). CDR1 is SEHNR and CDR2 is FQNEAQ in the germline V gene (reference sequence). Deletions cut 2 bases from V and 7 bases from J, with 18 bases between. The CDR3 contains 17 residues. The CDR3 DNA reads TGTGCCAGCAGCTTATTCGGGGCTTCACCTAGGAATTCACCCCTCCACTTT. Translated: CASSLFGASPRNSPLHF. Using reference TRBV7-9 and TRBJ1-6 for the parts outside the CDR3, the full variable domain is DTGVSQNPRHKITKRGQNVTFRCDPISEHNRLYWYRQTLGQGPEFLTYFQNEAQLEKSRLLSDRFSAERPKGSFSTLEIQRTEQGDSAMYLCASSLFGASPRNSPLHFGNGTRLTVT.

The J gene is TRBJ1-5, the V gene TRBV7-8; D might be TRBD1 (5 bases). Trimming removed 5 bases from V and 5 bases from J, with 10 bases in between. The CDR3 is 13 residues long. Germline V gene sequence: CDR1 SGHVS, CDR2 FQNEAQ. This CDR3 is CASSQGGYQPQHF. The CDR3 DNA is TGTGCCAGCAGCCAGGGCGGTTATCAGCCCCAGCATTTT. Based on the CDR3 plus reference TRBV7-8 and TRBJ1-5, the full variable domain is GAGVSQSPRYKVAKRGQDVALRCDPISGHVSLFWYQQALGQGPEFLTYFQNEAQLDKSGLPSDRFFAERPEGSVSTLKIQRTQQEDSAVYLCASSQGGYQPQHFGDGTRLSIL.

The genes are TRBV11-2 and TRBJ1-2; D is uncertain. Between the trimmed V and J ends, which lost 5 bases and 3 bases, there was a span of 13 bases. There are 14 residues in the CDR3. Germline CDR1 and CDR2: SGHAT and FQNNGV. This CDR3 is CASSRALWDYGYTF. The DNA for the CDR3 is TGTGCCAGCAGCCGGGCCCTATGGGACTATGGCTACACCTTC.

This chain links TRBV6-6 with TRBJ1-1; D gene uncertain. This CDR3 contains 15 residues. Per the germline V gene, CDR1 is MNHNY and CDR2 is SVGAGI (reference sequence). V lost 2 bases and J lost 2, with 12 bases in between. This chain's CDR3 is CASSYEAGLNTEAFF. CDR3 sequence (DNA): TGTGCCAGCAGTTACGAGGCGGGATTAAACACTGAAGCTTTCTTT.

The rearrangement joins TRBV11-2 to TRBJ2-3, with 10 bases fitting TRBD2. Germline V lookup: CDR1 SGHAT, CDR2 FQNNGV. With 1 base clipped from V and 3 bases from J, the junction kept 4 bases outside the gene matches. There are 16 residues in the CDR3. The CDR3 region is CASSLGTAGGTDTQYF. For the CDR3, the DNA is TGTGCCAGCAGCTTAGGTACAGCGGGGGGGACAGATACGCAGTATTTT.

J is TRBJ2-3 and V is TRBV30; D is undetermined. The CDR3 sequence is 14 residues long. Germline V gene lookup returns CDR1 GTSNPN and CDR2 SVGIG (reference sequence). V was trimmed by 0 bases and J by 2 bases, leaving 9 bases between them. This CDR3 reads CAWSVRSYTDTQYF. In DNA, the CDR3 is TGTGCCTGGAGTGTTAGGTCTTACACAGATACGCAGTATTTT.

This clone showed up just once. This chain uses TRBV7-9 with TRBJ2-7; 7 bases are shared with TRBD1. CDR1 SEHNR and CDR2 FQNEAQ come from the germline V gene (reference sequence). This CDR3 has 15 amino acids. Unmatched junction bases numbered 10, after V lost 6 bases and J lost 2 bases. The CDR3 here is CASRGSRDSPYEQYF. In DNA form, the CDR3 reads TGTGCCAGCAGGGGGAGCCGGGACAGCCCCTACGAGCAGTACTTC.

CDR3 sequence reads: CASSFASLRAINSPLHF. The CDR3 bases are TGTGCCAGCAGCTTTGCCTCCCTCAGGGCGATTAATTCACCCCTCCACTTT. The chain uses TRBV7-2 and TRBJ1-6; D is possibly TRBD1 (5 bases). The CDR3 runs to 17 residues. CDR1 SGHTA and CDR2 FQGNSA come from the germline V gene. Trimming pared 3 bases from V and 6 bases from J, leaving 18 bases between.

This clone came up once. V gene TRBV5-6 combines with J gene TRBJ1-1, with 10 bases lining up with TRBD1. Germline V gives CDR1 SGHDT, CDR2 YYEEEE. The trim removed 5 bases at V and 5 bases at J, leaving 9 bases unmatched. The CDR3 runs to 15 residues. The CDR3 loop reads CASSETGGGRTEAFF. In nucleotides, the CDR3 is TGTGCCAGCAGTGAGACAGGGGGCGGGCGGACTGAAGCTTTCTTT.

This chain links TRBV19 with TRBJ2-2; tentative D call: TRBD1 (6 bases). CDR1 and CDR2 from the germline V gene are LNHDA and SQIVND (reference sequence). V was shortened by 5 bases and J by 6 bases, with 16 bases between the two germline ends. The length of the CDR3 is 15 residues. CDR3 sequence reads: CASSAETTGSGELFF. The CDR3 coding sequence is TGTGCCAGTAGTGCCGAAACGACAGGCTCCGGGGAGCTGTTTTTT. The full variable domain, with the rest looked up from reference TRBV19 and TRBJ2-2, is DGGITQSPKYLFRKEGQNVTLSCEQNLNHDAMYWYRQDPGQGLRLIYYSQIVNDFQKGDIAEGYSVSREKKESFPLTVTSAQKNPTAFYLCASSAETTGSGELFFGEGSRLTVL.

The chain has TRBV2 and TRBJ1-6; D is unresolved. Germline values: CDR1 SNHLY, CDR2 FYNNEI. V dropped 4 bases and J dropped 7 bases, with 14 bases sitting between them. CDR3 length: 15 residues. Written as DNA, the CDR3 is TGTGCCAGCAGTGGAAAGCATATCGGGAATTCACCCCTCCACTTT. Its translation: CASSGKHIGNSPLHF.

The chain is built from TRBV6-4 and TRBJ1-1, with 9 bases lining up with TRBD1. From germline, CDR1 is MRHNA and CDR2 SNTAGT. The CDR3 length is 16 residues. V lost 3 bases, J lost 1 base, and 6 bases stayed unmatched. The CDR3 loop is CASSDRTGARNTEAFF. The CDR3 nucleotides read TGTGCCAGCAGTGATCGGACAGGGGCGAGGAACACTGAAGCTTTCTTT.

This chain joins TRBV7-9 and TRBJ2-7; D ambiguous. The CDR3 spans 14 residues. Germline CDR1 is SEHNR and CDR2 is FQNEAQ (reference sequence). Trimming removed 1 base from V and 3 bases from J, with 10 bases in between. CDR3 sequence: CASSLGTAVYEQYF. The CDR3 DNA reads as TGTGCCAGCAGCTTAGGTACAGCAGTCTACGAGCAGTACTTC.

The CDR3 region is CSADYYGYTF. The DNA for the CDR3 is TGCAGCGCCGATTATTATGGCTACACCTTC. The chain uses TRBV29-1 and TRBJ1-2; D is unclear. V dropped 7 bases and J dropped 5 bases, with 8 bases sitting between them. Germline V gene sequence: CDR1 SQVTM, CDR2 ANQGSEA. This CDR3 has 10 residues.

The CDR3 region has the DNA TGTGCCAGCAGCGACCAAGGGGGGTACTCTGGAAACACCATATATTTT. Translated: CASSDQGGYSGNTIYF. This sequence joins TRBV9 and TRBJ1-3; perhaps TRBD1 as D (6 bases). The germline V gene has CDR1 SGDLS and CDR2 YYNGEE. CDR3 length: 16 residues. Trimming pared 3 bases from V and 0 bases from J, leaving 13 bases between.